This T cell receptor beta chain was captured by sequencing in a study of blood T cell repertoires in COVID-19. About the study: Collection of acute and convalescent COVID-19 samples took place in the United States, Italy and Spain. The analysed material was cDNA or gDNA that came from T cells, B-cell-depleted T cells, or PBMCs.

In the authors' workflow: Scientists estimated how many nucleated cells there were by amplifying reference gene primers. Clones were read by immunoSEQ multiplex PCR, and TCRdb kept only the in-frame ones, dropping some. The DNA was the basis for D and trimming; V, J and clone size are from that table. The sample lists about 190,000 clones, 70% to 85% seen once, with approximately 7% in the top ten. The sample taken for sequencing was peripheral blood. The source of this sequence is an elderly man with COVID-19, enrolled during active disease.

CDR3 sequence: CASGEAGVQGMVEQFF. For the CDR3, the DNA is TGTGCCAGCGGCGAAGCAGGGGTTCAAGGGATGGTCGAGCAGTTCTTC. The chain combines TRBV6-1 with TRBJ2-1; a possible D gene is TRBD1 (6 bases). V lost 8 bases and J 10 bases, leaving 27 bases between the germline ends. The CDR3 sequence is 16 residues long. Germline V gives CDR1 MNHNS, CDR2 SASEGT.